Sequencing of this T cell receptor (beta chain) was carried out in a study of shared clonotypes between healthy human individuals. Study observations and caveats: Among donors, sharing of clonotypes was expected to be affected by sequencing depth. The low donor count limited represented genetic and exposure-history diversity.

Per germline, CDR1 SGHVS and CDR2 FQNEAQ. Trimming removed 5 bases from V and 3 bases from J; junction bases left unmatched: 10. This CDR3 has 15 amino acids. Naive CD8 cells were CD45RO-negative, positively selected for CCR7, excluding terminally differentiated effector memory CD45RA+ cells. Each subset's genomic DNA was split evenly across several immunoSEQ plates. Profiled with immunoSEQ multiplex PCR; TCRdb holds only in-frame clones, not every one. The table shows about 2,100,000 clones, with about 92% occurring only once. Concerning this clone: The antigen remains unidentified.

The sample was naive CD8+ T cells from PBMCs. V gene TRBV7-8 combines with J gene TRBJ2-7; 7 bases are shared with TRBD1. The origin of this receptor is a man aged 18-30 years in good health. Some clones in this sample may be carry-over from other donors' samples. The CDR3 here is CASSTKAGTDYEQYF. CDR3 nucleotides: TGTGCCAGCAGCACTAAAGCCGGGACAGACTACGAGCAGTACTTC.